The present T cell receptor (beta chain) was sequenced within a study of T cells in localized non-small cell lung cancer. General study results and limits: Adjacent uninvolved lung had the highest clonality, suggesting focused antigen responses. Elevated circulating T cell density in blood was associated with longer overall survival. Paired adjacent lung recovered a median around 60 of the top 100 tumor clones. Only one tumor region was sequenced, so heterogeneity remains possible.

This clone was recorded once. Antigen unknown. TCRdb's copy holds only in-frame clones and misses some; the assay was immunoSEQ multiplex PCR. This sample has about 25,000 clones, with about 91% found just once. Trimming took 7 bases from V and 1 from J, leaving 16 bases between them. The CDR3 runs 15 residues. The germline gives CDR1 MNHNS, CDR2 SASEGT. This clonotype was sampled from a woman between 35 and 70 years old with stage III lung adenocarcinoma. The sequences come from peripheral blood mononuclear cells, collected before any cancer treatment. The V gene is TRBV6-1, the J gene TRBJ1-1, with D maybe TRBD1 (6 bases). CDR3 bases: TGTGCCAGCACCGTCACCGGGACACGGAACACTGAAGCTTTCTTT. Translated: CASTVTGTRNTEAFF.